The rows below give T cell receptor beta chains drawn from one sample of a study of neurological immune-mediated disorders. One entry per CDR3 protein, called by TCRdb with MiXCR from the 5' RACE reads. The table shows fewer than 80,000 distinct CDR3 sequences, with 4% to 5.5% occurring only once. The sample taken for sequencing was PBMCs. All receptors derive from a woman aged 50 to 60 with multiple sclerosis. The CDR3 runs from the conserved cysteine through the conserved F or W. Fields, in order: J gene, V gene, clone size, D gene, CDR3 DNA, CDR3 protein. The D gene is left open where the match is weak. For some rows the clone size is stated as once, few or many, or as a class when expanded; others skip it.

J: TRBJ2-1; V: TRBV28; size: many; D: TRBD1; DNA: TGTGCCAGCAGTACACCGAAGACAGGGATCTACAATGAGCAGTTCTTC; CDR3: CASSTPKTGIYNEQFF
J: TRBJ1-5; V: TRBV20-1; size: few; D: .; DNA: TGCAGTGCTGGTGGGGGGCCTAGTCAGCCCCAGAATTTT; CDR3: CSAGGGPSQPQNF
J: TRBJ1-4; V: TRBV20-1; size: many; D: .; DNA: TGCAGTTTCTGTAGGCAGGGTAATGAAAAACTGTTTTTT; CDR3: CSFCRQGNEKLFF
J: TRBJ2-5; V: TRBV7-6; size: many; D: .; DNA: TGTGCCAGCAGCTCGACTCAAGAGACCCAGTACTTC; CDR3: CASSSTQETQYF
J: TRBJ2-7; V: TRBV5-6; size: many; D: TRBD2; DNA: TGTGCCAGCAGCTTCGGACTAGCCTTCTCCTACGAGCAGTACTTC; CDR3: CASSFGLAFSYEQYF
J: TRBJ2-1; V: TRBV10-3; size: many; D: .; DNA: TGTGCCATCAACCAGGGTTCCAATGAGCAGTTCTTC; CDR3: CAINQGSNEQFF
J: TRBJ2-7; V: TRBV20-1; size: many; D: TRBD1; DNA: TGCAGTGCCCAGGGACAGGGTCTCTACGAGCAGTACTTC; CDR3: CSAQGQGLYEQYF
J: TRBJ1-6; V: TRBV7-6; size: .; D: .; DNA: TGTGCCAGCAGCTTAGGGACAATAAATTCACCCCTCAACTTT; CDR3: CASSLGTINSPLNF
J: TRBJ2-5; V: TRBV6-4; size: many; D: .; DNA: TGTGCCAGCAGTGACTCCCCTGGGGAGACCCAGTACTTC; CDR3: CASSDSPGETQYF
J: TRBJ2-7; V: TRBV28; size: many; D: .; DNA: TGTGCCAGCAGCCACCAAGGGGCGGGGTTCCGATACGAGCAGTACTTC; CDR3: CASSHQGAGFRYEQYF
J: TRBJ2-2; V: TRBV5-1; size: few; D: .; DNA: TGCGCCAGCAGCTACTCGACAGATAACACCGGGGAGCTGTTTTTT; CDR3: CASSYSTDNTGELFF
J: TRBJ1-1; V: TRBV20-1; size: many; D: .; DNA: TGCAGTGCTAGATCCGGAGCTGAAGCTTTCTTT; CDR3: CSARSGAEAFF
J: TRBJ2-1; V: TRBV7-9; size: many; D: .; DNA: TGTGCCAGCAGCCTCGGGGGTCGGGATGAGCAGTTCTTC; CDR3: CASSLGGRDEQFF
J: TRBJ1-1; V: TRBV7-3; size: many; D: .; DNA: TGTGCCAGCAGCGAGGGGGGGAACACTGAAGCTTTCTTT; CDR3: CASSEGGNTEAFF
J: TRBJ2-3; V: TRBV5-1; size: many; D: .; DNA: TGCGCCAGCAGCTTGGACAGGGCGGGAGATACGCAGTATTTT; CDR3: CASSLDRAGDTQYF
J: TRBJ2-5; V: TRBV9; size: many; D: .; DNA: TGTGCCAGCAGCCCACGGGACTACCAAGAGACCCAGTACTTC; CDR3: CASSPRDYQETQYF
J: TRBJ1-6; V: TRBV7-2; size: many; D: .; DNA: TGTGCCAGCAGCTTATATCCGCAGAGCTCCTATAATTCACCCCTCCACTTT; CDR3: CASSLYPQSSYNSPLHF
J: TRBJ2-5; V: TRBV9; size: many; D: .; DNA: TGTGCCAGCAGCGGGGGAACACTCCAAGAGACCCAGTACTTC; CDR3: CASSGGTLQETQYF
J: TRBJ1-1; V: TRBV20-1; size: many; D: TRBD1; DNA: TGCAGTGCTAGCCTGACAGGGGTGAACACTGAAGCTTTCTTT; CDR3: CSASLTGVNTEAFF
J: TRBJ2-3; V: TRBV6-4; size: few; D: TRBD2; DNA: TGTGCCAGCAGTGACGGGACTAGCGGGGGTAAAGATACGCAGTATTTT; CDR3: CASSDGTSGGKDTQYF
J: TRBJ2-7; V: TRBV7-2; size: many; D: .; DNA: TGTGCCAGCAGCCTAAGCCACCTAGGCGAGCAGTACTTC; CDR3: CASSLSHLGEQYF
J: TRBJ2-1; V: TRBV20-1; size: many; D: TRBD2; DNA: TGCAGTGCTGGGACTAGCGGGGGGACGAATGAGCAGTTCTTC; CDR3: CSAGTSGGTNEQFF